This T cell receptor beta chain was profiled in a study of CD8+ T cells in alopecia areata. V was cut by 7 bases and J by 7 bases, with 17 bases left in between. Germline assignment: CDR1 SQVTM and CDR2 ANQGSEA. This CDR3 is 13 amino acids long. The study, taken as a whole, reports: Scalp samples also yield sequences of resident alphabeta T cells from normal skin.

Details on this clone: The target antigen is unknown.

After isolation, RNA underwent reverse transcription to generate cDNA as the sequencing template. The assay was immunoSEQ multiplex PCR, and TCRdb's table has in-frame clones only and misses some. The data show more than 95,000 clones, around 50% seen once. Patients with alopecia areata provided lesional scalp punch biopsies as well as peripheral blood. What was sequenced was NKG2D-low CD8+ T cells sorted from blood. The receptor was isolated from a human donor with alopecia areata. The V and J genes are TRBV29-1 and TRBJ2-1; D could derive from TRBD1 or TRBD2 (5 bases each). CDR3 in amino acids: CSAQEGWGNEQFF. As DNA, the CDR3 is TGCAGCGCTCAAGAGGGATGGGGGAATGAGCAGTTCTTC.